A single sample is the source of the 21 T cell receptor beta chains below, sequenced in a study of shared clonotypes between healthy human individuals. The table came from immunoSEQ multiplex PCR; TCRdb's copy has only in-frame clones and leaves some out. The repertoire includes around 2,000,000 clones, 85% to 95% of them detected once, and 1% to 1.3% sits in the top ten. CD45RO-negative CD8 cells positively selected for CCR7 made up the naive population, which excluded terminally differentiated effector memory CD45RA+ cells. Material: naive CD8+ T cells sorted from blood. The receptors here all came from a man aged 18 to 29 in good health.

Concerning this clone: At the DNA level, this CDR3 is encoded by other sequences in the same sample as well. The V gene is TRBV5-4, the J gene TRBJ2-7; no clear D gene. This CDR3 contains 12 residues. Germline lookup yields CDR1 SGHNT and CDR2 YYREEE (reference sequence). V shed 5 bases and J shed 0 bases, with 6 bases lying between them. The CDR3 nucleotides are TGTGCCAGCAGTAGTAGCTCCTACGAGCAGTACTTC. Encoded protein: CASSSSSYEQYF.

With respect to this clone: Additional DNA sequences in this sample encode the identical CDR3. For the CDR3, the DNA is TGTGCCAGCAGTTTGTATGGCCAAGAGACCCAGTACTTC. Its protein product is CASSLYGQETQYF. V gene TRBV27 combines with J gene TRBJ2-5, with D unresolved. Germline loops: CDR1 MNHEY, CDR2 SMNVEV (reference sequence). Trimming stripped 3 bases from V and 1 base from J, with 6 bases between. The CDR3 is 13 residues long.

The chain couples TRBV2 to TRBJ2-7, with 10 positions matching TRBD2. The CDR3 consists of 14 residues. Germline CDR1 reads SNHLY; CDR2 reads FYNNEI. V lost 7 bases and J lost 5; bases outside the gene matches: 8. In DNA form, the CDR3 reads TGTGCCAGCATCCCTAGCGGGGGCAACGACGAGCAGTACTTC. Protein product: CASIPSGGNDEQYF.

This sequence joins TRBV5-1 and TRBJ2-6, with D hard to call. CDR1 and CDR2 from the germline V gene are SGHRS and YFSETQ. Trimming took 0 bases from V and 0 from J, leaving 10 bases between them. The CDR3 spans 17 residues. The CDR3 here is CASSLETYLSGANVLTF. The CDR3 nucleotides read TGCGCCAGCAGCTTGGAAACATACCTCTCTGGGGCCAACGTCCTGACTTTC.

The chain links TRBV18 to TRBJ2-1; no reliable D call. CDR1 and CDR2 (germline): KGHSH, LQKENI. CDR3 length equals 14 residues. The V gene lost 8 bases and the J gene lost 1 base, with 12 bases spanning the gap. The CDR3 DNA follows: TGTGCCAGCCTACCGGCAGAATCCTACAATGAGCAGTTCTTC. It is translated as CASLPAESYNEQFF.

The V call is TRBV6-1, the J call TRBJ1-6, with a possible D match to TRBD1 (5 bases). From germline, CDR1 is MNHNS and CDR2 SASEGT. Trimming pared 1 base from V and 2 bases from J, leaving 9 bases between. The CDR3 consists of 16 residues. The chain's CDR3 is CASSEGREAYNSPLHF. DNA of the CDR3: TGTGCCAGCAGTGAAGGCAGGGAAGCCTATAATTCACCCCTCCACTTT.

The chain employs TRBV14 and TRBJ1-2, with 7 bases lining up with TRBD1. Looked up from germline, CDR1 is SGHDN and CDR2 is FVKESK. Trimming at V came to 4 bases and at J to 3 bases, leaving 8 bases not matched to a gene. This CDR3 has 15 amino acids. The CDR3 protein is CASSPSAGGYYGYTF. The CDR3 DNA reads as TGTGCCAGCAGCCCTTCGGCAGGGGGATACTATGGCTACACCTTC. Full variable domain (missing parts from reference TRBV14 and TRBJ1-2): EAGVTQFPSHSVIEKGQTVTLRCDPISGHDNLYWYRRVMGKEIKFLLHFVKESKQDESGMPNNRFLAERTGGTYSTLKVQPAELEDSGVYFCASSPSAGGYYGYTFGSGTRLTVV.

This chain connects TRBV7-2 to TRBJ1-5, with D tentatively TRBD1 (5 bases). With 0 bases removed from V and 5 bases from J, the gap between germline ends came to 8 bases. CDR1 and CDR2 (germline): SGHTA, FQGNSA. CDR3 length equals 14 residues. The CDR3 sequence is CASSLAGGYQPQHF. CDR3 coding DNA: TGTGCCAGCAGCTTAGCGGGGGGTTATCAGCCCCAGCATTTT.

Regarding this clone: Different DNA sequences within this sample yield the same CDR3. This sequence joins TRBV10-2 and TRBJ2-7; TRBD2 might be the D (5 bases). This CDR3 has 11 amino acids. Looked up from germline, CDR1 is WSHSY and CDR2 is SAAADI. Trimming took 6 bases from V and 3 from J, leaving 6 bases between them. The CDR3 bases are TGCGCCAGCAGGGAGGTCTACGAGCAGTACTTC. It codes for CASREVYEQYF.

The chain has TRBV28 and TRBJ2-5; 7 nucleotides match TRBD1. The CDR3 has 15 residues. Germline trimming cut 3 bases from V and 2 bases from J; bases unmatched to any gene: 6. In germline, CDR1 is MDHEN, CDR2 SYDVKM. The CDR3 DNA follows: TGTGCCAGCAGTTTCTCTGCCAGGGGGCAAGAGACCCAGTACTTC. This encodes CASSFSARGQETQYF. Combining the CDR3 with reference TRBV28 and TRBJ2-5 gives the whole variable domain DVKVTQSSRYLVKRTGEKVFLECVQDMDHENMFWYRQDPGLGLRLIYFSYDVKMKEKGDIPEGYSVSREKKERFSLILESASTNQTSMYLCASSFSARGQETQYFGPGTRLLVL.

The genes are TRBV4-2 and TRBJ2-3, with 9 nucleotides matching TRBD2. CDR3 size: 16 residues. CDR1 LGHNA and CDR2 YNFKEQ come from the germline V gene. The J segment lost 10 bases and the V segment lost 0 bases, leaving 11 bases of the junction unmatched. The CDR3 nucleotides read TGTGCCAGCAGCCAAGAAGCTGGACTAGCGACGTGGGCGCAGTATTTT. Its translation: CASSQEAGLATWAQYF.

The V gene is TRBV7-9, the J gene TRBJ1-3; D is unclear. Germline lookup yields CDR1 SEHNR and CDR2 FQNEAQ (reference sequence). This CDR3 is 14 amino acids long. V lost 10 bases, J lost 1 base, and 14 bases lay in between. For the CDR3, the DNA is TGTGCCACAGCGGCGGATCAGTCTGGAAACACCATATATTTT. As protein: CATAADQSGNTIYF.

The chain couples TRBV6-6 to TRBJ2-7; D remains ambiguous. V lost 8 bases and J 3 bases, leaving 17 bases between the germline ends. Looked up from germline, CDR1 is MNHNY and CDR2 is SVGAGI (reference sequence). This CDR3 region has 14 residues. CDR3: CASDPDGGYYEQYF. The CDR3 coding sequence is TGTGCCAGCGACCCAGATGGCGGTTACTACGAGCAGTACTTC.

The chain carries TRBV7-9 and TRBJ1-6, with D possibly matching TRBD1 (5 bases). The CDR3 contains 14 residues. From germline, CDR1 is SEHNR and CDR2 FQNEAQ (reference sequence). V was cut by 5 bases and J by 10 bases, with 15 bases left in between. The CDR3, as DNA: TGTGCCAGCAGCCCCCCGTGGGGCGACTCACCCCTCCACTTT. Translated: CASSPPWGDSPLHF.

V and J are TRBV6-5 and TRBJ2-1, with D possibly being TRBD1 (6 bases). Germline V gene data show CDR1 as MNHEY and CDR2 as SVGAGI. The V gene lost 4 bases and the J gene lost 14 bases, with 18 bases spanning the gap. The CDR3 is 13 residues long. In DNA form, the CDR3 reads TGTGCCAGCAGTTGGGGGTACGGGCAGGGGAAGTTCTTC. It yields the protein CASSWGYGQGKFF.

Details on this clone: The sample has other DNA sequences that encode this CDR3 too. The J gene is TRBJ2-7, the V gene TRBV28; no clear D gene. Germline V lookup: CDR1 MDHEN, CDR2 SYDVKM. With 6 bases removed from V and 0 bases from J, the gap between germline ends came to 6 bases. The CDR3 loop spans 12 amino acids. The CDR3 sequence: CASSEVSYEQYF. CDR3 sequence (DNA): TGTGCCAGCAGCGAGGTCTCCTACGAGCAGTACTTC.

The chain joins TRBV25-1 to TRBJ1-5; a weak D match, TRBD1 (6 bases). Germline V gene data show CDR1 as MGHDK and CDR2 as SYGVNS. The CDR3 consists of 15 residues. The germline V and J ends were trimmed by 4 bases and 6 bases, with 16 bases remaining between them. CDR3 coding DNA: TGTGCCAGCAGTGCCCGGACAGATTATGGTCAGCCCCAGCATTTT. It specifies CASSARTDYGQPQHF.

The V call is TRBV2, the J call TRBJ2-2; TRBD2 matches 8 bases. The germline gives CDR1 SNHLY, CDR2 FYNNEI. The CDR3 has 17 amino acids. The junction had 14 bases not matched to a gene; V was cut back by 4 bases and J by 7 bases. CDR3 nucleotides: TGTGCCAGCAGTGCTATGAAGGTGGTAGCGGGACACGGGGAGCTGTTTTTT. Encoded protein: CASSAMKVVAGHGELFF.

About this clone itself: The sample holds other DNA sequences that translate to the same CDR3. This rearrangement joins TRBV11-2 to TRBJ1-1; no reliable D call. This CDR3 has 11 amino acids. V was clipped by 1 base and J by 7 bases, with 4 bases between them. Germline V gene lookup returns CDR1 SGHAT and CDR2 FQNNGV. CDR3 sequence (DNA): TGTGCCAGCAGCTTAGTGGGTGAAGCTTTCTTT. This codes for CASSLVGEAFF.

This chain joins TRBV27 and TRBJ2-3; 8 nucleotides agree with TRBD2. Germline lookup yields CDR1 MNHEY and CDR2 SMNVEV (reference sequence). The CDR3 has 16 residues. V gave up 6 bases and J gave up 3 bases; unmatched junction bases: 11. The CDR3 sequence: CASSPVLAGITDTQYF. As DNA, the CDR3 is TGTGCCAGCAGCCCCGTTCTAGCGGGTATTACAGATACGCAGTATTTT.

This chain links TRBV28 with TRBJ2-7; possibly TRBD2 for D (7 bases). CDR3 length: 16 residues. Looked up from germline, CDR1 is MDHEN and CDR2 is SYDVKM. V was cut by 5 bases and J by 7 bases, with 24 bases left in between. The CDR3 region is CASSPTSWGGTGEQYF. In nucleotides, the CDR3 is TGTGCCAGCAGTCCAACGAGCTGGGGGGGCACTGGGGAGCAGTACTTC.